The rows below give T cell receptor beta chains drawn from one sample of a study of shared clonotypes between healthy human individuals. Profiling relied on immunoSEQ multiplex PCR, and the TCRdb table lists in-frame clones only, not all of them. This table has about 680,000 clones, approximately 79% appearing once. The sample consisted of memory CD4+ T cells sorted from blood. The receptors were gathered from a woman aged 25 to 45 in good health. The CDR3 runs from the conserved cysteine through the conserved F or W. Each record gives: V gene, clone size, D gene, J gene, CDR3 DNA, CDR3 protein. D genes are given only for firm matches. Clone size appears in some rows only: once, few, many, or a class for an expanded clone.

V gene: TRBV28; clone size: many; D gene: NA; J gene: TRBJ2-7; CDR3 DNA: TGTGCCAGCAACAGGGCCCCATACTACGAGCAGTACTTC; CDR3 protein: CASNRAPYYEQYF
V gene: TRBV6-1; clone size: few; D gene: TRBD1; J gene: TRBJ1-4; CDR3 DNA: TGTGCCAGCACCATGACAGGGGAGTATGAAAAACTGTTTTTT; CDR3 protein: CASTMTGEYEKLFF
V gene: TRBV11-2; clone size: NA; D gene: NA; J gene: TRBJ2-5; CDR3 DNA: TGTGCCAGCAGCTTGTATTCGGCGGGGGAGACCCAGTACTTC; CDR3 protein: CASSLYSAGETQYF
V gene: TRBV9; clone size: NA; D gene: TRBD2; J gene: TRBJ2-5; CDR3 DNA: TGTGCCAGCAGCGTCGGGAGGAAGTGGCAAGAGACCCAGTACTTC; CDR3 protein: CASSVGRKWQETQYF
V gene: TRBV7-9; clone size: NA; D gene: NA; J gene: TRBJ2-2; CDR3 DNA: TGTGCCAGCAGCCAACCAGGGGCCGGGGAGCTGTTTTTT; CDR3 protein: CASSQPGAGELFF
V gene: TRBV4-2; clone size: few; D gene: NA; J gene: TRBJ2-7; CDR3 DNA: TGTGCCAGCAGCCAAGATCTAGTTCCCGAATCTAGCGTGATTTCCTACGAGCAGTACTTC; CDR3 protein: CASSQDLVPESSVISYEQYF
V gene: TRBV19; clone size: NA; D gene: NA; J gene: TRBJ1-1; CDR3 DNA: TGTGCCAGTAGTATCGGGGGACAGAACACTGAAGCTTTCTTT; CDR3 protein: CASSIGGQNTEAFF
V gene: TRBV7-3; clone size: many; D gene: NA; J gene: TRBJ2-1; CDR3 DNA: TGTGCCAGCAGCCTCAGGGCAGGATCCCACAATGAGCAGTTCTTC; CDR3 protein: CASSLRAGSHNEQFF
V gene: TRBV18; clone size: NA; D gene: NA; J gene: TRBJ1-3; CDR3 DNA: TGTGCCAGCTCACCAAGAGGCGTAGGTGGAAACACCATATATTTT; CDR3 protein: CASSPRGVGGNTIYF
V gene: TRBV19; clone size: NA; D gene: TRBD2; J gene: TRBJ2-1; CDR3 DNA: TGTGCCAGTAGTATAGAACCCCGCCTAGCGGGAGGAAGAAATGAGCAGTTCTTC; CDR3 protein: CASSIEPRLAGGRNEQFF
V gene: TRBV7-9; clone size: NA; D gene: NA; J gene: TRBJ1-4; CDR3 DNA: TGTGCCAGCAGCCTTTTACCAACTAATGAAAAACTGTTTTTT; CDR3 protein: CASSLLPTNEKLFF
V gene: TRBV19; clone size: NA; D gene: NA; J gene: TRBJ1-2; CDR3 DNA: TGTGCCAGTGAACAGGGAGCTGGCTACACCTTC; CDR3 protein: CASEQGAGYTF
V gene: TRBV7-6; clone size: NA; D gene: NA; J gene: TRBJ2-3; CDR3 DNA: TGTGCCAGCAGCTTAAAACTAGCTGGCACAGATACGCAGTATTTT; CDR3 protein: CASSLKLAGTDTQYF
V gene: TRBV12-5; clone size: NA; D gene: NA; J gene: TRBJ1-1; CDR3 DNA: TGTGCTAGTGGAGAACTCAGGGAAGACACTGAAGCTTTCTTT; CDR3 protein: CASGELREDTEAFF
V gene: TRBV7-9; clone size: NA; D gene: TRBD1; J gene: TRBJ2-2; CDR3 DNA: TGTGCCAGCAGCCCGCGGCAGGGGGCAGCACCACCCGGGGAGCTGTTTTTT; CDR3 protein: CASSPRQGAAPPGELFF
V gene: TRBV28; clone size: NA; D gene: TRBD1; J gene: TRBJ1-1; CDR3 DNA: TGTGCCAGCAGTTCGACAGGGAATGTGGACACTGAAGCTTTCTTT; CDR3 protein: CASSSTGNVDTEAFF
V gene: TRBV7-2; clone size: few; D gene: NA; J gene: TRBJ2-5; CDR3 DNA: TGTGCCAGCAGCGCGCAAGAGACCCAGTACTTC; CDR3 protein: CASSAQETQYF
V gene: TRBV28; clone size: NA; D gene: NA; J gene: TRBJ1-1; CDR3 DNA: TGTGCCAGCAGTTCCCCTCAGGGAGGCTACACTGAAGCTTTCTTT; CDR3 protein: CASSSPQGGYTEAFF
V gene: TRBV11-2; clone size: NA; D gene: NA; J gene: TRBJ2-7; CDR3 DNA: TGTGCCAGCAGGAAGGGAGTCCCCCCCTACGAGCAGTACTTC; CDR3 protein: CASRKGVPPYEQYF
V gene: TRBV6-5; clone size: NA; D gene: NA; J gene: TRBJ1-1; CDR3 DNA: TGTGCCAGCACGGGGAACACTGAAGCTTTCTTT; CDR3 protein: CASTGNTEAFF
V gene: TRBV7-2; clone size: NA; D gene: TRBD1; J gene: TRBJ2-2; CDR3 DNA: TGTGCCAGCAGCCGCTCGGGACAGGGCACCGGGGAGCTGTTTTTT; CDR3 protein: CASSRSGQGTGELFF
V gene: TRBV5-4; clone size: NA; D gene: NA; J gene: TRBJ2-7; CDR3 DNA: TGTGCCAGCAGCAAGGACAGATCCTACGAGCAGTACTTC; CDR3 protein: CASSKDRSYEQYF
V gene: TRBV5-1; clone size: NA; D gene: TRBD2; J gene: TRBJ2-5; CDR3 DNA: TGCGCCAGCAGCCTGACTAGCGGGAGATGGGAGACCCAGTACTTC; CDR3 protein: CASSLTSGRWETQYF
V gene: TRBV10-3; clone size: NA; D gene: TRBD1; J gene: TRBJ1-2; CDR3 DNA: TGTGCCATCAGTGAAACTAGGGACAGCTTCTATGGCTACACCTTC; CDR3 protein: CAISETRDSFYGYTF
V gene: TRBV4-2; clone size: once; D gene: NA; J gene: TRBJ2-7; CDR3 DNA: TGTGCCAGCAGCTCCCGAGGGGGGCGCGAATTTACCTACGAGCAGTACTTC; CDR3 protein: CASSSRGGREFTYEQYF
V gene: TRBV11-2; clone size: NA; D gene: NA; J gene: TRBJ2-5; CDR3 DNA: TGTGCCAGCAGCTTCCAGGGAATTCGGGAGACCCAGTACTTC; CDR3 protein: CASSFQGIRETQYF
V gene: TRBV7-8; clone size: NA; D gene: TRBD1; J gene: TRBJ1-3; CDR3 DNA: TGTGCCAGCAGCAGACAGGGGGCTGGAAACACCATATATTTT; CDR3 protein: CASSRQGAGNTIYF
V gene: TRBV19; clone size: NA; D gene: NA; J gene: TRBJ2-3; CDR3 DNA: TGTGCCAGTAGTTCGGCCTTGCGCACAGATACGCAGTATTTT; CDR3 protein: CASSSALRTDTQYF
V gene: TRBV28; clone size: NA; D gene: NA; J gene: TRBJ2-7; CDR3 DNA: TGTGCCAGCATAATTCGCGGCTCCTACGAGCAGTACTTC; CDR3 protein: CASIIRGSYEQYF
V gene: TRBV7-3; clone size: NA; D gene: NA; J gene: TRBJ2-5; CDR3 DNA: TGTGCCAGCAGTAGGGGACGCGGTTCATCAGAGACCCAGTACTTC; CDR3 protein: CASSRGRGSSETQYF
V gene: TRBV6-5; clone size: NA; D gene: NA; J gene: TRBJ2-6; CDR3 DNA: TGTGCCAGCAGCCGACAGTACTCTGGGGCCAACGTCCTGACTTTC; CDR3 protein: CASSRQYSGANVLTF
V gene: TRBV19; clone size: NA; D gene: NA; J gene: TRBJ1-5; CDR3 DNA: TGTGCCAGTAGTCCCGCGTCGGGCAATCAGCCCCAGCATTTT; CDR3 protein: CASSPASGNQPQHF
V gene: TRBV28; clone size: NA; D gene: TRBD1; J gene: TRBJ1-2; CDR3 DNA: TGTGCCAGCAGTTCCCGGGACAGGGGGGCCTATGGCTACACCTTC; CDR3 protein: CASSSRDRGAYGYTF
V gene: TRBV7-6; clone size: NA; D gene: TRBD1; J gene: TRBJ2-2; CDR3 DNA: TGTGCCAGCAGCTATGTCAGGGACAGTTATTACACCGGGGAGCTGTTTTTT; CDR3 protein: CASSYVRDSYYTGELFF
V gene: TRBV20-1; clone size: NA; D gene: NA; J gene: TRBJ2-1; CDR3 DNA: TGCAGTGCTAGTATTCTATGGGAGCAGTTCTTC; CDR3 protein: CSASILWEQFF
V gene: TRBV18; clone size: NA; D gene: NA; J gene: TRBJ1-5; CDR3 DNA: TGTGCCAGCTCACCGGACACGATGAGCAATCAGCCCCAGCATTTT; CDR3 protein: CASSPDTMSNQPQHF
V gene: TRBV29-1; clone size: NA; D gene: NA; J gene: TRBJ2-3; CDR3 DNA: TGCAGCGCCCCCTCCGGGGGAAGAAGGGTGGATACGCAGTATTTT; CDR3 protein: CSAPSGGRRVDTQYF
V gene: TRBV6-1; clone size: NA; D gene: NA; J gene: TRBJ2-2; CDR3 DNA: TGTGCCAGCAGTTCGGGCGGGGAGCTGTTTTTT; CDR3 protein: CASSSGGELFF
V gene: TRBV4-1; clone size: NA; D gene: TRBD1; J gene: TRBJ2-7; CDR3 DNA: TGCGCCAGCAGCCTACTGCCGGGACAGGGGGTCGAGCAGTACTTC; CDR3 protein: CASSLLPGQGVEQYF
V gene: TRBV9; clone size: NA; D gene: TRBD2; J gene: TRBJ2-3; CDR3 DNA: TGTGCCAGCAGCGCCCAGGGGGTAGCGGGAGTAGATACGCAGTATTTT; CDR3 protein: CASSAQGVAGVDTQYF
V gene: TRBV18; clone size: NA; D gene: NA; J gene: TRBJ1-1; CDR3 DNA: TGTGCCAGCTCACCTGGCGGGTCCTCTGTGGAAGCTTTCTTT; CDR3 protein: CASSPGGSSVEAFF
V gene: TRBV5-1; clone size: NA; D gene: TRBD1; J gene: TRBJ1-2; CDR3 DNA: TGCGCCAGCAGCTTTGGGACAGGGGTGAACTATGGCTACACCTTC; CDR3 protein: CASSFGTGVNYGYTF
V gene: TRBV30; clone size: NA; D gene: NA; J gene: TRBJ1-4; CDR3 DNA: TGTGCCTGGACCAAACGTGCAGGGGCAAAGGAAAAACTGTTTTTT; CDR3 protein: CAWTKRAGAKEKLFF
V gene: TRBV11-3; clone size: NA; D gene: NA; J gene: TRBJ1-5; CDR3 DNA: TGTGCCAGCAGCTTACCCCAGGGTCAGGTTGGAGTAGGGGCCCAGCATTTT; CDR3 protein: CASSLPQGQVGVGAQHF
V gene: TRBV6-5; clone size: NA; D gene: NA; J gene: TRBJ2-7; CDR3 DNA: TGTGCCAGCAGTTACTCCCACTTACCGGCCTACGAGCAGTACTTC; CDR3 protein: CASSYSHLPAYEQYF
V gene: TRBV6-7; clone size: NA; D gene: NA; J gene: TRBJ2-7; CDR3 DNA: TGTGCCAGCAATACAGCAGCCGAGCAGTACTTC; CDR3 protein: CASNTAAEQYF
V gene: TRBV25-1; clone size: few; D gene: NA; J gene: TRBJ1-4; CDR3 DNA: TGTGCCAGCAGTGGGTACGCTAATGAAAAACTGTTTTTT; CDR3 protein: CASSGYANEKLFF
V gene: TRBV2; clone size: few; D gene: NA; J gene: TRBJ1-5; CDR3 DNA: TGTGCCAGCAATTGGGGGGAGGATCAGCCCCAGCATTTT; CDR3 protein: CASNWGEDQPQHF
V gene: TRBV5-1; clone size: NA; D gene: TRBD1; J gene: TRBJ2-1; CDR3 DNA: TGCGCCAGCAGCCATGGGACAGGGGGCAATGAGCAGTTCTTC; CDR3 protein: CASSHGTGGNEQFF
V gene: TRBV27; clone size: NA; D gene: TRBD1; J gene: TRBJ2-3; CDR3 DNA: TGTGCCAGCAGTTTATCCAGGGGGGATACGCAGTATTTT; CDR3 protein: CASSLSRGDTQYF
V gene: TRBV15; clone size: few; D gene: TRBD1; J gene: TRBJ2-5; CDR3 DNA: TGTGCCACCAGCAGGGACAGGCAAACTGGCGAGACCCAGTACTTC; CDR3 protein: CATSRDRQTGETQYF
V gene: TRBV28; clone size: NA; D gene: NA; J gene: TRBJ1-5; CDR3 DNA: TGTGCCAGCAACCGTCAGGGGAATCAGCCCCAGCATTTT; CDR3 protein: CASNRQGNQPQHF
V gene: TRBV4-1; clone size: NA; D gene: NA; J gene: TRBJ2-6; CDR3 DNA: TGCGCCAGCAGCCAGCCGGGGAGGAGACACCCCTCTGGGGCCAACGTCCTGACTTTC; CDR3 protein: CASSQPGRRHPSGANVLTF
V gene: TRBV6-1; clone size: NA; D gene: NA; J gene: TRBJ2-1; CDR3 DNA: TGTGCCAGTGGAGTCGGCAGGCCCCCTTACAATGAGCAGTTCTTC; CDR3 protein: CASGVGRPPYNEQFF
V gene: TRBV2; clone size: NA; D gene: TRBD1; J gene: TRBJ2-5; CDR3 DNA: TGTGCCAGCAGCCGGGACAGGGGGCAAGAGACCCAGTACTTC; CDR3 protein: CASSRDRGQETQYF
V gene: TRBV5-1; clone size: few; D gene: TRBD1; J gene: TRBJ1-1; CDR3 DNA: TGCGCCAGCAAGCGACAGGGAAACACTGAAGCTTTCTTT; CDR3 protein: CASKRQGNTEAFF
V gene: TRBV27; clone size: NA; D gene: NA; J gene: TRBJ2-6; CDR3 DNA: TGTGCCAGCAGGGATGACTACTCTGGGGCCAACGTCCTGACTTTC; CDR3 protein: CASRDDYSGANVLTF
V gene: TRBV15; clone size: NA; D gene: TRBD2; J gene: TRBJ2-1; CDR3 DNA: TGTGCCACCAGCAGGCCGGGACTAGCGGCTAACAATGAGCAGTTCTTC; CDR3 protein: CATSRPGLAANNEQFF
V gene: TRBV28; clone size: NA; D gene: TRBD1; J gene: TRBJ2-7; CDR3 DNA: TGTGCCAGCAGTCGGAACAGGGGAGTAACCTACGAGCAGTACTTC; CDR3 protein: CASSRNRGVTYEQYF